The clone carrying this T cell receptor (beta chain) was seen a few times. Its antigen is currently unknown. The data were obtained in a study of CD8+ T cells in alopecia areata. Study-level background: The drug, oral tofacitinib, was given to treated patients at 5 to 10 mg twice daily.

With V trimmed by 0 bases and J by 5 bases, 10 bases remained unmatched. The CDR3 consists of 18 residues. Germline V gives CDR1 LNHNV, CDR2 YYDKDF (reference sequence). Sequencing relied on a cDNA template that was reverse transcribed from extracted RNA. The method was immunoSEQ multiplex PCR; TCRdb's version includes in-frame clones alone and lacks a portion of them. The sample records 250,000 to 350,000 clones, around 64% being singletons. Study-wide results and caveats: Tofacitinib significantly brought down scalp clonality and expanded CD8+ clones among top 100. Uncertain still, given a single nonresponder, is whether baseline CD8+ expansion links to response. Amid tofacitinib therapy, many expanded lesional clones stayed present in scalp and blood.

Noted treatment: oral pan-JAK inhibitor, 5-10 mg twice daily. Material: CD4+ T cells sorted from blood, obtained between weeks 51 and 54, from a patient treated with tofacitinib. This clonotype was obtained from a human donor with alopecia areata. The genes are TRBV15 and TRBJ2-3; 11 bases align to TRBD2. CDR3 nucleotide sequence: TGTGCCACCAGCAGAGATCCAATAGCGGGGGGGCCACAAGATACGCAGTATTTT. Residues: CATSRDPIAGGPQDTQYF.